Below are 27 T cell receptor beta chains sequenced from a single sample in a study of metastatic and nonmetastatic thyroid tumors. TCRdb reprocessed the PCR reads via MiXCR. In the table there are roughly 20,000 clones, around a third of which are singletons. Before thyroid surgery, none of the patients had received any treatment. The sequencing input was blood. Every receptor here comes from a female donor with papillary thyroid cancer or a benign thyroid nodule (not recorded which). Some clones in this sample may be carry-over from other donors' samples.

Relative to its sample, this clone is medium-sized. The chain uses TRBV28 and TRBJ2-7, with D perhaps TRBD1 (6 bases). CDR1 is MDHEN and CDR2 is SYDVKM in the germline V gene. The CDR3 is 17 amino acids. V was shortened by 5 bases and J by 3 bases, with 23 bases between the two germline ends. The CDR3 loop reads CASSATQGPVGYYEQYF. CDR3 nucleotides: TGTGCCAGCAGTGCGACACAGGGTCCCGTCGGTTACTACGAGCAGTACTTC.

This chain links TRBV5-1 with TRBJ2-3, with D hard to call. The CDR3 extends over 12 amino acids. Trimming pared 4 bases from V and 2 bases from J, leaving 5 bases between. Germline lookup yields CDR1 SGHRS and CDR2 YFSETQ. The CDR3 reads CASSLLTDTQYF. The CDR3 DNA follows: TGCGCCAGCAGCCTTCTCACAGATACGCAGTATTTT.

The rearrangement joins TRBV7-2 to TRBJ2-7, with TRBD2 as a possible D gene (6 bases). The V gene's germline CDR1 is SGHTA and CDR2 FQGNSA. Trimming removed 5 bases from V and 6 bases from J, with 20 bases in between. This CDR3 has 15 amino acids. CDR3 region: CASSLRDWGPIEQYF. The CDR3 region has the DNA TGTGCCAGCAGCCTCCGGGACTGGGGACCTATCGAGCAGTACTTC.

This clone has a count of ten or more. This sequence joins TRBV7-2 and TRBJ2-1, with 11 bases identical to TRBD2. The CDR3 covers 14 residues. The V segment lost 2 bases and the J segment 16 bases; nucleotides outside the gene matches: 10. CDR1 SGHTA and CDR2 FQGNSA come from the germline V gene. CDR3 sequence reads: CASSLSLAGGLYFF. CDR3 sequence (DNA): TGTGCCAGCAGCTTAAGTCTAGCGGGAGGACTTTATTTCTTC.

The rearrangement uses TRBV20-1 and TRBJ2-7; 8 nucleotides agree with TRBD1. The CDR3 has 14 residues. Trimming cost V 6 bases and J 3 bases; bases outside gene matches: 10. CDR1 and CDR2 from the germline V gene are DFQATT and SNEGSKA (reference sequence). CDR3 nucleotide sequence: TGCAGTGCGGACTCGGGACAGGAAAACTACGAGCAGTACTTC. It codes for CSADSGQENYEQYF.

Many counts were recorded for this clone. The chain joins TRBV28 to TRBJ2-1; D is uncertain. Germline CDR1 reads MDHEN; CDR2 reads SYDVKM. The CDR3 runs to 10 residues. The ends were cut back, 4 bases at V and 8 bases at J, with 3 bases in the middle. CDR3 region: CASSYDEQFF. The DNA for the CDR3 is TGTGCCAGCAGTTATGATGAGCAGTTCTTC.

This clone was counted at least ten times. V is TRBV4-1 and J is TRBJ1-3; D is possibly TRBD1 (5 bases). The germline V gene encodes CDR1 MGHRA and CDR2 YSYEKL. Trimming cost V 0 bases and J 4 bases, with 13 bases left between them. The CDR3 totals 16 residues. DNA for the CDR3: TGCGCCAGCAGCCAAGATCTGCAGGGTGTAGGAAACACCATATATTTT. The encoded protein is CASSQDLQGVGNTIYF.

The chain combines TRBV7-2 with TRBJ2-3; D perhaps matches TRBD2 (5 bases). Germline CDR1 and CDR2: SGHTA and FQGNSA. V lost 3 bases and J lost 6, with 16 bases in between. CDR3 length equals 15 residues. The CDR3 DNA reads TGTGCCAGCAGCTTGCGGGCCTCAACGGGGGATACGCAGTATTTT. Translating it yields CASSLRASTGDTQYF.

V gene TRBV29-1 combines with J gene TRBJ1-1; D is unclear. The V gene's germline CDR1 is SQVTM and CDR2 ANQGSEA. The CDR3 consists of 10 residues. V gave up 2 bases and J gave up 3 bases, with 1 base separating them. DNA for the CDR3: TGCAGCGTTGAACACACTGAAGCTTTCTTT. Residues: CSVEHTEAFF.

This clone was seen many times. This chain joins TRBV2 and TRBJ1-5; D gene uncertain. The CDR3 runs 13 residues. Germline assignment: CDR1 SNHLY and CDR2 FYNNEI. The V gene lost 4 bases and the J gene lost 6 bases, with 10 bases spanning the gap. The CDR3 is CASSAREGQPQHF. The CDR3 nucleotides are TGTGCCAGCAGTGCACGTGAGGGTCAGCCCCAGCATTTT.

For the CDR3, the DNA is TGTGCCAGCAGGGCTAGCTTGGGCCAGGGGTACGAGCAGTACTTC. Its protein is CASRASLGQGYEQYF. The chain uses TRBV6-1 and TRBJ2-7, with D perhaps TRBD1 (6 bases). Trimming took off 6 bases at V and 4 bases at J, with 19 bases between the two ends. CDR1 and CDR2 from the germline V gene are MNHNS and SASEGT. The CDR3 runs to 15 residues.

This clone appeared many times. The chain employs TRBV20-1 and TRBJ1-1; D possibly corresponds to TRBD1 (6 bases). CDR1 and CDR2 (germline): DFQATT, SNEGSKA (reference sequence). V was clipped by 4 bases and J by 6 bases, with 15 bases between them. CDR3 size: 13 residues. CDR3 in amino acids: CSATSGQTSEAFF. For the CDR3, the DNA is TGCAGTGCTACGTCAGGACAGACCTCTGAAGCTTTCTTT.

Ten or more counts support this clone. The chain employs TRBV7-2 and TRBJ1-4; TRBD1 aligns across 10 bases. The CDR3 spans 15 residues. The ends lost 5 bases at V and 7 bases at J; junction bases unmatched: 7. Germline values: CDR1 SGHTA, CDR2 FQGNSA. CDR3 sequence (DNA): TGTGCCAGCAGCCCCCAGGGGACAGGGGCTGAAAAACTGTTTTTT. Protein: CASSPQGTGAEKLFF.

This clone was seen a few times. The chain links TRBV5-1 to TRBJ2-1, with 13 bases matching TRBD2. Germline-derived CDR1 and CDR2 are SGHRS and YFSETQ. Losses at the gene ends were 7 bases for V and 2 bases for J; bases not matched to a gene: 6. CDR3 length: 16 residues. As DNA, the CDR3 is TGCGCCAGCGGCTCCGGGACTAGCGGGACCTACAATGAGCAGTTCTTC. Encoded protein: CASGSGTSGTYNEQFF.

This clone has just a few counts. V gene TRBV6-1 combines with J gene TRBJ1-4; possibly TRBD1 for D (5 bases). Germline V gene sequence: CDR1 MNHNS, CDR2 SASEGT. Trimming shortened V by 9 bases and J by 3 bases, and 26 bases separated the two germline ends. The CDR3 is made up of 18 amino acids. The CDR3 spells CASTPRVGDLIANEKLFF. CDR3 nucleotides: TGTGCCAGTACCCCGCGGGTGGGGGATTTAATAGCTAATGAAAAACTGTTTTTT.

This clone is labeled medium-sized. The rearrangement uses TRBV6-1 and TRBJ2-1; tentative D call: TRBD1 (7 bases). Trimming left V 3 bases short and J 5 bases short, with 20 bases between. The CDR3 length is 17 residues. Germline CDR1 and CDR2: MNHNS and SASEGT. The CDR3 sequence: CASSDRAGQRPNNEQFF. The CDR3, as DNA: TGTGCCAGCAGTGACCGCGCGGGACAGAGACCGAACAATGAGCAGTTCTTC.

The chain couples TRBV5-1 to TRBJ2-6; D unresolved. V lost 3 bases, J lost 4 bases, and 11 bases lay in between. Per germline, CDR1 SGHRS and CDR2 YFSETQ. The CDR3 spans 15 residues. CDR3 loop: CASSYQTPGANVLTF. The CDR3 bases are TGCGCCAGCAGCTATCAAACCCCGGGGGCCAACGTCCTGACTTTC.

V is TRBV12-3 or TRBV12-4 and J is TRBJ2-2; 12 bases line up with TRBD2. The CDR3 is 15 residues long. J was trimmed by 3 bases and V by 7 bases; bases with no gene match: 3. CDR3 nucleotides: TGTGCCAGCACCCCTAGCGGGAGGGACACCGGGGAGCTGTTTTTT. Protein: CASTPSGRDTGELFF.

This clone is termed medium-sized. CDR3 nucleotides: TGTGCCTGGAGTGAGTGGACAGGCTCTGGAAACACCATATATTTT. The encoded protein is CAWSEWTGSGNTIYF. V and J are TRBV30 and TRBJ1-3; 7 bases match TRBD1. This CDR3 is built from 15 residues. V shed 1 base, J shed 0 bases, and the junction held 3 bases outside the gene matches. Germline CDR1 and CDR2: GTSNPN and SVGIG (reference sequence).

This clone is classed as medium-sized. This chain links TRBV4-1 with TRBJ1-2, with 7 bases matching TRBD1. Germline CDR1 and CDR2: MGHRA and YSYEKL. V lost 1 base, J lost 1 base, and 3 bases stayed unmatched. This CDR3 is 15 amino acids long. Written as DNA, the CDR3 is TGCGCCAGCAGCCAAGGGTGGGACAGTAACTATGGCTACACCTTC. It codes for CASSQGWDSNYGYTF.

By sample fraction, this clone is medium-sized. The V call is TRBV4-3, the J call TRBJ1-1; D call uncertain. Between the trimmed V and J ends, which lost 0 bases and 1 base, there was a span of 6 bases. The CDR3 has 14 amino acids. CDR1 and CDR2 (germline): LGHNA, YSLEER. The CDR3 nucleotides read TGCGCCAGCAGCCAAGACCCGGGGAACACTGAAGCTTTCTTT. Translating gives CASSQDPGNTEAFF.

This clone counts as medium-sized. This rearrangement joins TRBV24-1 to TRBJ1-1; D is uncertain. From germline, CDR1 is KGHDR and CDR2 SFDVKD. The V and J ends lost 7 bases and 7 bases respectively, with 9 bases between them. This CDR3 is built from 11 residues. CDR3 sequence (DNA): TGTGCCACCAGCGACCTGGGTGAAGCTTTCTTT. This sequence encodes CATSDLGEAFF.

This clone was observed a handful of times. This chain links TRBV12-5 with TRBJ2-2; 7 nucleotides match TRBD2. Germline V lookup: CDR1 LGHNT, CDR2 FRNRAP. CDR3 length: 16 amino acids. With 2 bases clipped from V and 4 bases from J, the junction kept 7 bases outside the gene matches. The chain's CDR3 is CASGLSRGGSTGELFF. In nucleotides, the CDR3 is TGTGCTAGTGGTTTGAGTAGGGGAGGGAGCACCGGGGAGCTGTTTTTT.

The chain joins TRBV12-3 or TRBV12-4 to TRBJ2-7; the match to TRBD2 covers 10 bases. CDR3 length: 15 amino acids. Losses at the gene ends were 3 bases for V and 2 bases for J; bases not matched to a gene: 4. CDR3: CASSLRAGGPYEQYV. CDR3 in DNA: TGTGCCAGCAGTTTGCGAGCGGGAGGGCCCTACGAGCAGTACGTC.

This clone was found many times. CDR3 nucleotides: TGTGCCAGCAGGGCGACTAGCGGGAGGGAAGAGACCCAGTACTTC. This sequence encodes CASRATSGREETQYF. The gene calls are TRBV2 and TRBJ2-5, with 14 bases aligning to TRBD2. This CDR3 is built from 15 residues. Germline values: CDR1 SNHLY, CDR2 FYNNEI. The ends lost 6 bases at V and 3 bases at J; junction bases unmatched: 3.

Many counts were recorded for this clone. J is TRBJ2-1 and V is TRBV20-1, with D tentatively TRBD1 (6 bases). Looked up from germline, CDR1 is DFQATT and CDR2 is SNEGSKA (reference sequence). Trimming removed 4 bases from V and 8 bases from J, with 9 bases in between. The CDR3 covers 11 residues. DNA for the CDR3: TGCAGTGCTATGACAGGCCATGAGCAGTTCTTC. Residues: CSAMTGHEQFF.

This chain uses TRBV30 with TRBJ2-3; 8 bases fit TRBD2. This CDR3 is built from 14 residues. The germline gives CDR1 GTSNPN, CDR2 SVGIG (reference sequence). V trimming: 1 base; J trimming: 4 bases; junction bases outside the gene matches: 4. The CDR3 DNA reads as TGTGCCTGGAGTGAGGGACTAGGGGCAGATACGCAGTATTTT. It is translated as CAWSEGLGADTQYF.